The 20 T cell receptor beta chains below all came from one sample that was sequenced in a study of CD8+CD57+ T cells in acquired aplastic anemia. Genomic DNA constituted the template upon which TCR beta VDJ and CDR3 profiling was performed. TCRdb re-derived calls from the reads in MiXCR, one entry per CDR3 protein. The repertoire holds under 200,000 distinct CDR3 sequences, about 48% seen once, with about 1.1% in the top ten. Sequenced material: sorted CD4+, CD8+, or CD8+CD57+ T cells (not recorded which) from PBMCs. These receptors were taken from a human donor in good health.

The chain joins TRBV10-3 to TRBJ2-5; 7 bases agree with TRBD1. The CDR3 runs 13 residues. Germline values: CDR1 ENHRY, CDR2 SYGVKD. Losses at the gene ends were 7 bases for V and 9 bases for J; bases not matched to a gene: 11. CDR3 DNA: TGTGCCATCACCGGGACAGTAGATCAGCCCCAGTACTTC. It translates to CAITGTVDQPQYF.

This clonotype has at least ten counts. The J gene is TRBJ2-2, the V gene TRBV11-2, with 10 bases identical to TRBD2. This CDR3 region has 16 residues. Per germline, CDR1 SGHAT and CDR2 FQNNGV. After removal of 4 bases from V and 5 bases from J, the junction contained 7 bases not matched to a gene. The CDR3 region is CASSSPGLASTGELFF. The CDR3 DNA reads as TGTGCCAGCAGCTCGCCGGGACTAGCGAGTACCGGGGAGCTGTTTTTT.

The gene calls are TRBV24-1 and TRBJ2-1, with a weak D call TRBD1 (7 bases). V dropped 6 bases and J dropped 7 bases, with 18 bases sitting between them. Germline-derived CDR1 and CDR2 are KGHDR and SFDVKD. The CDR3 totals 15 residues. CDR3 DNA: TGTGCCACCAGTATCGCTGGGGCAGGGGGGAATGAGCAGTTCTTC. This translates into CATSIAGAGGNEQFF.

Regarding this clonotype: A read error may explain this, as a much larger clone is one base away. The CDR3 here is CATGLAGAQGEQFF. DNA of the CDR3: TGTGCCACAGGACTAGCGGGAGCGCAGGGTGAGCAGTTCTTC. The rearrangement links TRBV5-8 to TRBJ2-1, with 13 bases lining up with TRBD2. Trimming at V came to 9 bases and at J to 9 bases, leaving 9 bases not matched to a gene. The length of the CDR3 is 14 residues. Germline CDR1 is SGHTS and CDR2 is YDEGEE.

In this sample, this clonotype turned up many times. V usage is TRBV4-1 and J usage is TRBJ1-5; maybe TRBD1 (6 bases). Germline CDR1 MGHRA, CDR2 YSYEKL. The CDR3 totals 15 residues. Trimming took 0 bases from V and 2 from J, leaving 8 bases between them. The CDR3 DNA follows: TGCGCCAGCAGCCAAGAGGGACACGGCAATCAGCCCCAGCATTTT. Encoded protein: CASSQEGHGNQPQHF.

This clonotype appeared many times. This chain connects TRBV25-1 to TRBJ2-3; D may be TRBD1 or TRBD2 (5 bases each). Germline CDR1 MGHDK, CDR2 SYGVNS. The CDR3 is 17 residues long. V shed 4 bases and J shed 4 bases, with 21 bases lying between them. The CDR3 reads CASSGPHWGRSPDTQYF. CDR3 bases: TGTGCCAGCAGTGGACCCCACTGGGGGAGATCCCCAGATACGCAGTATTTT.

V is TRBV5-1 and J is TRBJ1-2; tentatively, D is TRBD1 (6 bases). Trimming shortened V by 4 bases and J by 7 bases, and 14 bases separated the two germline ends. The CDR3 has 13 residues. CDR1 and CDR2 from the germline V gene are SGHRS and YFSETQ. The CDR3 DNA follows: TGCGCCAGCAGCCCCAGCGGGGGCTCTGGCTACACCTTC. The encoded protein is CASSPSGGSGYTF.

The V gene is TRBV20-1, the J gene TRBJ2-5; 14 nucleotides line up with TRBD2. This CDR3 is built from 13 residues. Germline CDR1 and CDR2: DFQATT and SNEGSKA (reference sequence). V lost 6 bases to trimming and J lost 9 bases; unmatched junction nucleotides: 6. CDR3: CSARPGLAGAQYF. The CDR3, as DNA: TGCAGTGCGAGGCCGGGACTAGCGGGGGCCCAGTACTTC.

This clonotype has only one observation. The J gene is TRBJ2-2, the V gene TRBV5-1, with 7 nucleotides matching TRBD1. CDR1 and CDR2 from the germline V gene are SGHRS and YFSETQ. Trimming took 3 bases from V and 0 from J; bases not matched to a gene: 8. This CDR3 spans 17 amino acids. The CDR3 sequence is CASSSPRDSPNTGELFF. The CDR3 DNA sequence: TGCGCCAGCAGCTCGCCAAGGGACAGCCCGAACACCGGGGAGCTGTTTTTT.

There are many counts of this clonotype. The chain uses TRBV19 and TRBJ1-5; 8 bases agree with TRBD1. The CDR3 is 15 amino acids. V lost 5 bases to trimming and J lost 7 bases; unmatched junction nucleotides: 10. Germline V gene data show CDR1 as LNHDA and CDR2 as SQIVND (reference sequence). The CDR3 DNA reads as TGTGCCAGTAGTTCCCCCGACAGGGGTAACCAGCCCCAGCATTTT. Protein sequence: CASSSPDRGNQPQHF.

Worth noting for this clonotype: This could be a read error, since a much larger clone is one nucleotide away. The V gene is TRBV6-5, the J gene TRBJ1-3; unclear D gene. The CDR3 totals 14 residues. The germline V gene encodes CDR1 MNHEY and CDR2 SVGAGI. The CDR3 DNA is TGTGCCAGCAGTTCGGTAACCTCTGGAAACACCATACATTTT. Encoded protein: CASSSVTSGNTIHF.

This clonotype was recorded at least ten times. V is TRBV7-3 and J is TRBJ1-2; 10 nucleotides match TRBD1. V trimming: 5 bases; J trimming: 3 bases; junction bases outside the gene matches: 3. There are 14 residues in the CDR3. The germline gives CDR1 SGHTA, CDR2 FQGTGA. The CDR3 nucleotides are TGTGCCAGCAGCACCGGACAGGGGGACTATGGCTACACCTTC. Translating gives CASSTGQGDYGYTF. The variable domain in full, completed from reference TRBV7-3 and TRBJ1-2, reads GAGVSQTPSNKVTEKGKYVELRCDPISGHTALYWYRQSLGQGPEFLIYFQGTGAADDSGLPNDRFFAVRPEGSVSTLKIQRTERGDSAVYLCASSTGQGDYGYTFGSGTRLTVV.

This clonotype has ten or more counts. The gene calls are TRBV5-1 and TRBJ1-1; D perhaps matches TRBD1 (5 bases). The CDR3 loop spans 14 amino acids. Between the trimmed V and J ends, which lost 1 base and 5 bases, there was a span of 12 bases. Germline V gene sequence: CDR1 SGHRS, CDR2 YFSETQ. The CDR3: CASSLSSWGTEAFF. CDR3 in DNA: TGCGCCAGCAGCTTGTCCTCTTGGGGGACTGAAGCTTTCTTT.

This clonotype was seen many times. This chain links TRBV20-1 with TRBJ1-1; 7 nucleotides match TRBD1. Germline values: CDR1 DFQATT, CDR2 SNEGSKA (reference sequence). The CDR3 extends over 14 amino acids. CDR3 sequence (DNA): TGCAGGCTCAGGGGGGGAGAGGGGAACACTGAAGCTTTCTTT. This sequence encodes CRLRGGEGNTEAFF.

The chain joins TRBV7-3 to TRBJ2-7, with 11 nucleotides matching TRBD1. This CDR3 is 16 amino acids long. From germline, CDR1 is SGHTA and CDR2 FQGTGA. V was pared by 5 bases and J by 5 bases, with 11 bases of the junction left unmatched. CDR3 DNA sequence: TGTGCCAGCAGCCGAGGACAGGGGGCGTTCGGGCACGAGCAGTACTTC. Its translation is CASSRGQGAFGHEQYF.

The sample holds one count of this clonotype. The rearrangement links TRBV21-1 to TRBJ2-1; TRBD2, the table's D call, lacks a check against the DNA. TRBV21-1 is given as a pseudogene. The length of the CDR3 is 15 residues. The CDR3 coding sequence is TGTGCCAGCAGCAGAACTAGCGGGAGTTGGGATGAGCAGTTCTTC. It yields the protein CASSRTSGSWDEQFF.

Many counts were recorded for this clonotype. This rearrangement joins TRBV12-3 or TRBV12-4 to TRBJ2-5; TRBD1 might be the D (6 bases). Trimming took 6 bases from V and 2 from J, leaving 13 bases between them. This CDR3 is built from 14 residues. The CDR3 sequence: CASSLDRIQETQYF. In nucleotides, the CDR3 is TGTGCCAGCAGCCTTGACAGGATTCAAGAGACCCAGTACTTC.

This chain links TRBV4-1 with TRBJ2-7; D is undetermined. Germline CDR1 is MGHRA and CDR2 is YSYEKL. The CDR3 totals 14 residues. V lost 0 bases and J 4 bases, leaving 10 bases between the germline ends. The DNA of the CDR3 is TGCGCCAGCAGCCAAGATCGGTCCGGGTACGAGCAGTACTTC. Translation: CASSQDRSGYEQYF.

The CDR3 DNA reads as TGCGCCGGCGGCTGGACGCTGCAGGGAGGCTCCTACGAGCAGTACTTC. Its translation is CAGGWTLQGGSYEQYF. This chain connects TRBV5-1 to TRBJ2-7; perhaps TRBD2 as D (6 bases). Germline V CDR1 and CDR2: SGHRS, YFSETQ. Trimming took off 10 bases at V and 0 bases at J, with 23 bases between the two ends. The CDR3 extends over 16 amino acids.

The rearrangement joins TRBV7-6 to TRBJ2-2; maybe TRBD2 (6 bases). Germline-derived CDR1 and CDR2 are SGHVS and FNYEAQ. V was pared by 9 bases and J by 2 bases, with 10 bases between. The CDR3 spans 13 residues. The CDR3 DNA is TGTGCCAGTGGGGGACTTAACACCGGGGAGCTGTTTTTT. It encodes CASGGLNTGELFF. The full variable domain, completed using reference TRBV7-6 and TRBJ2-2, is GAGVSQSPRYKVTKRGQDVALRCDPISGHVSLYWYRQALGQGPEFLTYFNYEAQQDKSGLPNDRFSAERPEGSISTLTIQRTEQRDSAMYRCASGGLNTGELFFGEGSRLTVL.